This T cell receptor beta chain was recorded in a study of immune evolution from preneoplasia to lung adenocarcinoma. Measured with immunoSEQ multiplex PCR; TCRdb has only the in-frame clones, and not every one. The sample contains about 5,400 clones, roughly 80% of which appear only once. Trimming removed 2 bases at V and 4 bases at J, with 12 bases between. The germline V gene has CDR1 MDHEN and CDR2 SYDVKM. This CDR3 spans 15 amino acids. A note on this clone: Its specificity is unknown.

Broader study findings: Top clone frequencies peaked in normal lung, apparently declining through invasive adenocarcinoma. Later-stage lesions seemingly showed higher T cell density and diversity than normal lung.

Each case's diagnosis was confirmed by two pathologists on H&E. The chain is built from TRBV28 and TRBJ1-5; D is perhaps TRBD1 (6 bases). Sequenced material: FFPE adjacent normal lung tissue. This clonotype originated in a person between 65 and 80 years old with lung adenocarcinoma. CDR3 sequence: CASSLRQELNQPQHF. The CDR3 DNA follows: TGTGCCAGCAGTTTACGACAGGAACTAAATCAGCCCCAGCATTTT. Full variable domain (outside the CDR3, taken from reference TRBV28 and TRBJ1-5): DVKVTQSSRYLVKRTGEKVFLECVQDMDHENMFWYRQDPGLGLRLIYFSYDVKMKEKGDIPEGYSVSREKKERFSLILESASTNQTSMYLCASSLRQELNQPQHFGDGTRLSIL.